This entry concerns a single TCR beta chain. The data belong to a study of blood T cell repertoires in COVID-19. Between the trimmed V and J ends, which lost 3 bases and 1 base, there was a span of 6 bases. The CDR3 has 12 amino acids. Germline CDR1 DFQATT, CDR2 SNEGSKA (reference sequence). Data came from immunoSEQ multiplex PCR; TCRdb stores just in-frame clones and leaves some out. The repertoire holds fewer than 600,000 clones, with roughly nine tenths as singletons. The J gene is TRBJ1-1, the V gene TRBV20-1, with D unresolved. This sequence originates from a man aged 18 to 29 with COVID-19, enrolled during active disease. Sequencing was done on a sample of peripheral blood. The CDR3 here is CSASVGNTEAFF. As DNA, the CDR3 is TGCAGTGCTAGTGTCGGGAACACTGAAGCTTTCTTT.